The 12 T cell receptor beta chains below were found in one sample sequenced in a study of T cell repertoires in cytomegalovirus infection. These receptors' targets are unknown. MiXCR, run by TCRdb on the reads, gives a single entry per CDR3 protein. The sample carries 80,000 or so distinct CDR3 sequences, roughly a quarter recorded once. The starting material was CD8+ T cells from cultured PBMCs, obtained from culture after CMV antigen stimulation. The receptors originated from a human donor in good health (CMV status not recorded). Some clones in this sample may be carry-over from other donors' samples.

The chain carries TRBV29-1 and TRBJ2-3, with 14 bases fitting TRBD2. From germline, CDR1 is SQVTM and CDR2 ANQGSEA. V dropped 3 bases and J dropped 4; count of bases not matched to a gene: 6. The CDR3 has 16 residues. DNA of the CDR3: TGCAGCGTTGACGGGACTAGCGGGAGCGTGGCAGATACGCAGTATTTT. This sequence encodes CSVDGTSGSVADTQYF.

This clonotype was counted many times. The chain is built from TRBV7-2 and TRBJ1-5; D unclear. Trimming pared 3 bases from V and 4 bases from J, leaving 4 bases between. Germline V lookup: CDR1 SGHTA, CDR2 FQGNSA. There are 12 residues in the CDR3. The CDR3 here is CASSLDNQPQHF. CDR3 DNA sequence: TGTGCCAGCAGCTTGGATAATCAGCCCCAGCATTTT.

This clonotype occurred a few times. The chain has TRBV28 and TRBJ1-1; possible D gene TRBD1, 5 bases. The CDR3 runs 15 residues. Germline CDR1 and CDR2: MDHEN and SYDVKM. V dropped 2 bases and J dropped 1 base, with 11 bases sitting between them. The CDR3 sequence: CASSLIGDSNTEAFF. The CDR3 DNA reads as TGTGCCAGCAGTTTAATCGGGGACTCGAACACTGAAGCTTTCTTT.

This clonotype was seen more than once but under ten times. The rearrangement links TRBV7-6 to TRBJ2-3; a weak D match, TRBD2 (6 bases). The CDR3 loop spans 18 amino acids. V gave up 4 bases and J gave up 5 bases, with 25 bases separating them. The germline V gene has CDR1 SGHVS and CDR2 FNYEAQ. CDR3 bases: TGTGCCAGCAGCTCCCTAGCCGGGAGTGGGGCTCCAGTAGATACGCAGTATTTT. Residues: CASSSLAGSGAPVDTQYF.

The chain recombines TRBV4-1 with TRBJ1-6; D not resolved. Germline-derived CDR1 and CDR2 are MGHRA and YSYEKL. V was trimmed by 0 bases and J by 7 bases, leaving 13 bases between them. The CDR3 consists of 16 residues. For the CDR3, the DNA is TGCGCCAGCAGCCAAGATTTTACCGGGAACAATTCACCCCTCCACTTT. It yields the protein CASSQDFTGNNSPLHF.

The chain carries TRBV20-1 and TRBJ1-1; D is unclear. Germline CDR1 DFQATT, CDR2 SNEGSKA (reference sequence). Trimming stripped 3 bases from V and 4 bases from J, with 9 bases between. This CDR3 spans 12 amino acids. The CDR3: CSARVSGTEAFF. The CDR3 bases are TGCAGTGCTAGGGTGTCGGGCACTGAAGCTTTCTTT.

In its sample, this clonotype was seen many times. The rearrangement joins TRBV7-9 to TRBJ2-3, with 8 bases fitting TRBD1. The CDR3 totals 13 residues. With 5 bases clipped from V and 5 bases from J, the junction kept 3 bases outside the gene matches. Germline V gives CDR1 SEHNR, CDR2 FQNEAQ (reference sequence). CDR3 sequence reads: CASSPGGQDTQYF. The CDR3, as DNA: TGTGCCAGCAGCCCAGGGGGCCAAGATACGCAGTATTTT.

This clonotype was counted ten times or more. V and J are TRBV12-3 or TRBV12-4 and TRBJ2-7; D possibly corresponds to TRBD1 (5 bases). The V gene lost 6 bases and the J gene lost 0 bases, with 9 bases spanning the gap. The CDR3 sequence is 13 residues long. CDR3 nucleotide sequence: TGTGCCAGCAGAGACAGACTCTCCTACGAGCAGTACTTC. Encoded protein: CASRDRLSYEQYF.

About this clonotype itself: This could be a read error, since a much larger clone is one nucleotide away. V gene TRBV7-2 combines with J gene TRBJ1-6, with D tentatively TRBD1 (5 bases). V dropped 4 bases and J dropped 16 bases, with 14 bases sitting between them. Germline V gives CDR1 SGHTA, CDR2 FQGNSA. The CDR3 sequence is 12 residues long. The CDR3 region has the DNA TGTGCCAGCAGCTCTGGGACTCCCCTACTCCACTTT. This translates into CASSSGTPLLHF.

The chain couples TRBV30 to TRBJ1-1; D remains ambiguous. V gave up 2 bases and J gave up 0 bases, with 10 bases separating them. CDR3 length equals 14 residues. The germline gives CDR1 GTSNPN, CDR2 SVGIG (reference sequence). The DNA for the CDR3 is TGTGCCTGGAGTAGAACAGACCTGAACACTGAAGCTTTCTTT. Translated, it gives CAWSRTDLNTEAFF.

This clonotype appeared many times. The chain has TRBV7-2 and TRBJ1-2; D may be TRBD1 (5 bases). V lost 2 bases and J lost 6, with 10 bases in between. This CDR3 comprises 13 residues. CDR1 SGHTA and CDR2 FQGNSA come from the germline V gene. The CDR3 loop reads CASSLRREDGYTF. Here the CDR3 DNA reads TGTGCCAGCAGCTTACGCAGGGAGGATGGCTACACCTTC.

This clonotype was seen a handful of times. This chain links TRBV12-3 or TRBV12-4 with TRBJ1-5; D remains ambiguous. The CDR3 totals 12 residues. The ends were cut back, 8 bases at V and 6 bases at J, with 11 bases in the middle. The CDR3 DNA reads as TGTGCCAGCGGAGATGAAGGTCAGCCCCAGCATTTT. It codes for CASGDEGQPQHF.